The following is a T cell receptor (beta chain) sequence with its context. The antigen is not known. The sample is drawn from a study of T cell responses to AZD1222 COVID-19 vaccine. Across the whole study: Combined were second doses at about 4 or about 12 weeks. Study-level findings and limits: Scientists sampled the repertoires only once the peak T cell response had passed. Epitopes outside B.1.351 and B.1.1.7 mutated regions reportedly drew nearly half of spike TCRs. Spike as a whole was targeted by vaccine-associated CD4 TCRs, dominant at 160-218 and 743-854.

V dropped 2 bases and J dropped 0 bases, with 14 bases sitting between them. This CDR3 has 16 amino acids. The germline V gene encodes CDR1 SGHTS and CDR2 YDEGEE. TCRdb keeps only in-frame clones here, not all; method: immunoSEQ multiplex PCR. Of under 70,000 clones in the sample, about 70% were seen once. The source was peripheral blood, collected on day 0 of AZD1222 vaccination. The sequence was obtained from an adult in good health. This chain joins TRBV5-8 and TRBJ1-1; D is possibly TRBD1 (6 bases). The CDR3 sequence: CASSLYRVGVNTEAFF. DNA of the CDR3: TGTGCCAGCAGCTTATACAGGGTGGGGGTGAACACTGAAGCTTTCTTT.